This T cell receptor beta chain was obtained from a study of shared clonotypes between healthy human individuals. The study separated CD4+ cells into CD45RA+ naive and CD45RA-negative memory subsets. An assay was performed, and its level was deep. Original data processing: ImmunoSEQ output lacked quality scores and full-length reads, limiting matched filtering. Sequencing was performed with immunoSEQ multiplex PCR; in TCRdb, only in-frame clones are kept and a portion is missing. That table is the source of V, J and clone size, and D and trimming were worked out from the DNA. The table lists 2 million to 2.5 million clones, approximately 96% of them singletons. The sample consisted of naive CD4+ T cells sorted from blood. Subset noted: CD45RA+ positively selected. The sequence came from a man younger than 35 in good health.

CDR3 region: CASSPDRVRNNGYTF. The CDR3 DNA follows: TGTGCCAGTTCCCCCGATCGGGTACGGAATAATGGCTACACCTTC. The chain is built from TRBV6-5 and TRBJ1-2, with D unresolved. CDR3 length equals 15 residues. Trimming stripped 9 bases from V and 6 bases from J, with 23 bases between. The germline CDR1 and CDR2 sequences are MNHEY and SVGAGI.